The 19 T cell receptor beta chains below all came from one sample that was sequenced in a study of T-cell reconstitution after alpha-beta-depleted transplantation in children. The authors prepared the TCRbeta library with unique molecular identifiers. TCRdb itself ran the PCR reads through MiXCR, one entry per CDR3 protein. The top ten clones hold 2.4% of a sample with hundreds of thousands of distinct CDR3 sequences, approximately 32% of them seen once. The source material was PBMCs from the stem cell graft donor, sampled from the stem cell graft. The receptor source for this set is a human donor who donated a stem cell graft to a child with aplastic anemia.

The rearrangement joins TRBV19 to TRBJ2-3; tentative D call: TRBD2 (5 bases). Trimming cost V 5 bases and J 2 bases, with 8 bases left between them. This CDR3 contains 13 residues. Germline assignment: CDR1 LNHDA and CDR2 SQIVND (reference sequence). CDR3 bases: TGTGCCAGTAGTCAGCGGAACACAGATACGCAGTATTTT. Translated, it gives CASSQRNTDTQYF.

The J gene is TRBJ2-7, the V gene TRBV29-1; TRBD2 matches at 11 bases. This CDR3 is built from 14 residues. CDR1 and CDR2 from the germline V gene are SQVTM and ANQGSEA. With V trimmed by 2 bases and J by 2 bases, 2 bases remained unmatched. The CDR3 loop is CSVEIAGGTYEQYF. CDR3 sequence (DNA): TGCAGCGTTGAAATAGCGGGGGGGACCTACGAGCAGTACTTC.

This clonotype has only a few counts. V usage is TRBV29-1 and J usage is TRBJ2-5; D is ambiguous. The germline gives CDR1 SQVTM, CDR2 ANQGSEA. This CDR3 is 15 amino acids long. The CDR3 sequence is CSSRANNWYQETQYF. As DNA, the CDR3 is TGCAGTAGCCGGGCAAATAACTGGTACCAAGAGACCCAGTACTTC.

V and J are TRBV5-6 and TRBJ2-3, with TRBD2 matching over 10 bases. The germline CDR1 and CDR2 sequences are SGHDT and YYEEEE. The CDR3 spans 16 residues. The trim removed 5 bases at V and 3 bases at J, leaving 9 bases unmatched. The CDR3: CASSLSSGRITDTQYF. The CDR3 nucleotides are TGTGCCAGCAGTCTTAGTAGCGGGAGGATAACAGATACGCAGTATTTT.

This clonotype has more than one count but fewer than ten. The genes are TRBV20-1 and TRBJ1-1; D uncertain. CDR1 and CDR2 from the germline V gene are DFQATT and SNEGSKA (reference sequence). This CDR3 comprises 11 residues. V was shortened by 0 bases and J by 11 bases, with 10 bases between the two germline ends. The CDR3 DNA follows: TGCAGTGCTAGAGATCGATTAGGGGCTTTCTTT. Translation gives CSARDRLGAFF.

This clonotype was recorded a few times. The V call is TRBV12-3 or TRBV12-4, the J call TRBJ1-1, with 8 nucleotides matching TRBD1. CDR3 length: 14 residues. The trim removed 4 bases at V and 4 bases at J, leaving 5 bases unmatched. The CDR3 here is CASSSGQVGTEAFF. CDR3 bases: TGTGCCAGCAGTTCGGGACAGGTCGGCACTGAAGCTTTCTTT.

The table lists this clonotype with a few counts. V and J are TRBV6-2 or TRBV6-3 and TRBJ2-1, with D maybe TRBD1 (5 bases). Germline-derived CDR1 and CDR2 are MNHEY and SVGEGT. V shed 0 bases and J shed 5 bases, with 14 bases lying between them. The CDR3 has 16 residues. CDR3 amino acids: CASSYSGQGHHNEQFF. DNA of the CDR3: TGTGCCAGCAGTTACTCGGGTCAGGGTCACCACAATGAGCAGTTCTTC.

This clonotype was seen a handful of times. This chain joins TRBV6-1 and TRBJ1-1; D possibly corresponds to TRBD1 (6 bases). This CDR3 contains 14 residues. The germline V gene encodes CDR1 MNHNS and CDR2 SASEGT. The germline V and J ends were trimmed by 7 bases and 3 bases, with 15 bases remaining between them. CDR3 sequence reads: CASNRGGADTEAFF. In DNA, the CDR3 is TGTGCCAGCAACCGTGGGGGCGCGGACACTGAAGCTTTCTTT.

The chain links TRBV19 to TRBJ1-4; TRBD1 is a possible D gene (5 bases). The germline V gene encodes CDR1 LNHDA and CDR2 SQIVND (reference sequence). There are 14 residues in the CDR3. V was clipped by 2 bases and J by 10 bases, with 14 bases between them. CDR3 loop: CASSIRGDTRKLFF. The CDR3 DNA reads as TGTGCCAGTAGTATACGGGGGGATACGCGAAAACTGTTTTTT.

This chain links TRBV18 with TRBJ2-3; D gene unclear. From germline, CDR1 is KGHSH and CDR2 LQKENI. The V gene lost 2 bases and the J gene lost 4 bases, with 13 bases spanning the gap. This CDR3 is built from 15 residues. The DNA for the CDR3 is TGTGCCAGCTCACCAGTGTCGGGCCCGCCAGATACGCAGTATTTT. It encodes CASSPVSGPPDTQYF. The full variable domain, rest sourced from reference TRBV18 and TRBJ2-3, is NAGVMQNPRHLVRRRGQEARLRCSPMKGHSHVYWYRQLPEEGLKFMVYLQKENIIDESGMPKERFSAEFPKEGPSILRIQQVVRGDSAAYFCASSPVSGPPDTQYFGPGTRLTVL.

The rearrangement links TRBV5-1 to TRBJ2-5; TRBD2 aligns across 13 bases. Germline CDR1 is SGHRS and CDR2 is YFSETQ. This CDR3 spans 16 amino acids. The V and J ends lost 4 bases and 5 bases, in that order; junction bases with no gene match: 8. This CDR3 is CASSPTSGRAGETQYF. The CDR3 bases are TGCGCCAGCAGCCCCACTAGCGGGAGGGCCGGGGAGACCCAGTACTTC. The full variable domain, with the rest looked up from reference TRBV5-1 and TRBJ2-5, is KAGVTQTPRYLIKTRGQQVTLSCSPISGHRSVSWYQQTPGQGLQFLFEYFSETQRNKGNFPGRFSGRQFSNSRSEMNVSTLELGDSALYLCASSPTSGRAGETQYFGPGTRLLVL.

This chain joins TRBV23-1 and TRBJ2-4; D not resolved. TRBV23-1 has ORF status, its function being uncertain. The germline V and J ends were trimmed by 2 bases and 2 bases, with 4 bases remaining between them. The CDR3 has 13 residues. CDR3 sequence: CASSQGPKNIQYF. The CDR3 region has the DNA TGCGCCAGCAGTCAAGGGCCCAAAAACATTCAGTACTTC.

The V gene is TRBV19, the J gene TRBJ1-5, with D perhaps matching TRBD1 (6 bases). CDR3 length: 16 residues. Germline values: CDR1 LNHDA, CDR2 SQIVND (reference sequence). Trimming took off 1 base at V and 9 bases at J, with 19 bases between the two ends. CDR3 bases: TGTGCCAGTAGTATAGTCGGGGGCGGACGTGTGTCGCCCCAGCATTTT. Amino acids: CASSIVGGGRVSPQHF. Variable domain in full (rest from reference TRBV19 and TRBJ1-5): DGGITQSPKYLFRKEGQNVTLSCEQNLNHDAMYWYRQDPGQGLRLIYYSQIVNDFQKGDIAEGYSVSREKKESFPLTVTSAQKNPTAFYLCASSIVGGGRVSPQHFGDGTRLSIL.

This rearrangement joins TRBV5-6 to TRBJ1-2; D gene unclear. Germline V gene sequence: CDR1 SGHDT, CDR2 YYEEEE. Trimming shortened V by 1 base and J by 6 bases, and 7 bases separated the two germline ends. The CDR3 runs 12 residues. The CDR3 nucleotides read TGTGCCAGCAGCTTGTGGGCCGATGGCTACACCTTC. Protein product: CASSLWADGYTF.

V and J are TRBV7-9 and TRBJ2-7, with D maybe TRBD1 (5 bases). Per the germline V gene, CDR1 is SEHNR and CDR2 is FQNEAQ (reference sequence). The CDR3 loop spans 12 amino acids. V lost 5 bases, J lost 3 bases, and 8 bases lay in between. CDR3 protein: CASSPDIYEQYV. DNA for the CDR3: TGTGCCAGCAGCCCGGACATCTACGAGCAGTACGTC.

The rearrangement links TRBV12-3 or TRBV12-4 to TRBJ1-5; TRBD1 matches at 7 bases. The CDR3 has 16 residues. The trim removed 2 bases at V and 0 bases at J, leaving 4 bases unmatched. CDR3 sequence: CASSLRAGGSNQPQHF. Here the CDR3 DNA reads TGTGCCAGCAGTTTAAGGGCAGGGGGTAGCAATCAGCCCCAGCATTTT.

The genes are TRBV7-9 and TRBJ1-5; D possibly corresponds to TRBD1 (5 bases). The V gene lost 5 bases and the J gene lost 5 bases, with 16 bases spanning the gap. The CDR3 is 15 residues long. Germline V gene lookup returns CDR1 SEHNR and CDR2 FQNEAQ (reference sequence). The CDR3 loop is CASSARKPRDQPQHF. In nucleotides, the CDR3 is TGTGCCAGCAGCGCTAGAAAACCCAGGGATCAGCCCCAGCATTTT. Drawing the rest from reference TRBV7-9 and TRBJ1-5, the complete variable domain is DTGVSQNPRHKITKRGQNVTFRCDPISEHNRLYWYRQTLGQGPEFLTYFQNEAQLEKSRLLSDRFSAERPKGSFSTLEIQRTEQGDSAMYLCASSARKPRDQPQHFGDGTRLSIL.

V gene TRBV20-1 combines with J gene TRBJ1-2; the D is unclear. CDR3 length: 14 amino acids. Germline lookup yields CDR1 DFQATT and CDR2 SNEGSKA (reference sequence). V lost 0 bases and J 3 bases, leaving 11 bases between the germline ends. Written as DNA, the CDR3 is TGCAGTGCTAGAGATGTTATGGTTGACTATGGCTACACCTTC. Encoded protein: CSARDVMVDYGYTF.

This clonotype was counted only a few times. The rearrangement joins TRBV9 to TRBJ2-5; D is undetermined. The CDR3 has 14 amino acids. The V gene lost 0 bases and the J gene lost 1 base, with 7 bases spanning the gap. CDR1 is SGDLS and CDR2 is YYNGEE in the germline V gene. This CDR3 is CASSVEATQETQYF. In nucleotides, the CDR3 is TGTGCCAGCAGCGTAGAGGCTACCCAAGAGACCCAGTACTTC.